These 30 T cell receptor beta chains originate from one sample sequenced in a study of CD8 T cells in Susac syndrome. Reverse transcription of about 0.45 to 1 ug RNA used random hexamers. TCRdb passed the immunoSEQ multiplex PCR reads through MiXCR, listing each CDR3 protein once. The sample has roughly 120,000 distinct CDR3 sequences, roughly 94% seen once. The sample consisted of CD4+ T cells from PBMCs. These receptors all stem from a human donor with multiple sclerosis.

This clonotype appeared a single time. This rearrangement joins TRBV12-3 or TRBV12-4 to TRBJ1-5; no reliable D call. V was trimmed by 5 bases and J by 4 bases, leaving 12 bases between them. This CDR3 spans 14 amino acids. The CDR3 nucleotides read TGTGCCAGCAGTCGTGATCCTACTAATCAGCCCCAGCATTTT. Encoded protein: CASSRDPTNQPQHF.

V gene TRBV12-3 or TRBV12-4 combines with J gene TRBJ1-5, with 10 bases aligning to TRBD1. This CDR3 has 15 amino acids. The V gene end was trimmed by 6 bases and the J gene end by 6 bases; junction bases not matched to a gene: 8. The CDR3: CASSTPGQGFQPQHF. The CDR3 nucleotides read TGTGCCAGCAGCACTCCGGGACAGGGGTTTCAGCCCCAGCATTTT.

This clonotype has a single count. The chain combines TRBV6-5 with TRBJ1-1; 9 positions agree with TRBD1. The V segment lost 0 bases and the J segment 0 bases; nucleotides outside the gene matches: 8. Germline V lookup: CDR1 MNHEY, CDR2 SVGAGI. The CDR3 consists of 18 residues. Here the CDR3 DNA reads TGTGCCAGCAGTTACTCCCCCTGGACAGGGGATGTGAACACTGAAGCTTTCTTT. Translating it yields CASSYSPWTGDVNTEAFF.

The chain joins TRBV18 to TRBJ1-1, with D possibly TRBD1 on 6 matching bases. Per the germline V gene, CDR1 is KGHSH and CDR2 is LQKENI. The CDR3 has 14 amino acids. V shed 5 bases and J shed 0 bases, with 10 bases lying between them. This chain's CDR3 is CASSTQGMNTEAFF. The CDR3 coding sequence is TGTGCCAGCTCAACGCAGGGGATGAACACTGAAGCTTTCTTT.

The V gene is TRBV19, the J gene TRBJ2-2, with 8 nucleotides matching TRBD2. Germline lookup yields CDR1 LNHDA and CDR2 SQIVND (reference sequence). Trimming removed 9 bases from V and 3 bases from J; junction bases left unmatched: 9. This CDR3 has 15 residues. The CDR3 nucleotides read TGTGCCAGCTACCCAGCGGGGGTGGACACCGGGGAGCTGTTTTTT. Amino acid sequence: CASYPAGVDTGELFF.

J is TRBJ1-4 and V is TRBV10-3; D is ambiguous. CDR1 ENHRY and CDR2 SYGVKD come from the germline V gene. The CDR3 spans 17 residues. Trimming stripped 0 bases from V and 4 bases from J, with 15 bases between. CDR3 amino acids: CAISESNIGSVNEKLFF. Here the CDR3 DNA reads TGTGCCATCAGTGAGTCTAACATCGGCAGCGTTAATGAAAAACTGTTTTTT.

The chain recombines TRBV12-3 or TRBV12-4 with TRBJ1-2; D is unresolved. The V gene lost 2 bases and the J gene lost 6 bases, with 1 base spanning the gap. The CDR3 loop spans 10 amino acids. The CDR3 sequence is CASSLNGYTF. For the CDR3, the DNA is TGTGCCAGCAGTTTAAATGGCTACACCTTC.

The chain employs TRBV6-6 and TRBJ1-1; the D is unclear. Germline CDR1 and CDR2: MNHNY and SVGAGI (reference sequence). This CDR3 has 15 amino acids. Trimming shortened V by 2 bases and J by 0 bases, and 10 bases separated the two germline ends. The chain's CDR3 is CASSYARQVNTEAFF. The CDR3 DNA reads as TGTGCCAGCAGTTACGCAAGGCAAGTGAACACTGAAGCTTTCTTT.

This sequence joins TRBV7-2 and TRBJ2-7; D is unresolved. The CDR3 contains 15 residues. Germline V gene data show CDR1 as SGHTA and CDR2 as FQGNSA. V was trimmed by 4 bases and J by 0 bases, leaving 13 bases between them. The DNA for the CDR3 is TGTGCCAGCAGCTCCCCCAGAGCCTTCTCCTACGAGCAGTACTTC. Its protein product is CASSSPRAFSYEQYF.

This sequence joins TRBV30 and TRBJ2-7, with D possibly being TRBD1 or TRBD2 (5 bases each). CDR3 size: 13 residues. V gave up 0 bases and J gave up 13 bases, with 19 bases separating them. Germline loops: CDR1 GTSNPN, CDR2 SVGIG (reference sequence). In DNA, the CDR3 is TGTGCCTGGAGTGTAGACGCGAGGGGACGTCCCTACTTC. The encoded protein is CAWSVDARGRPYF.

This clonotype was seen just once. The chain employs TRBV19 and TRBJ2-3, with TRBD2 identical over 8 bases. The V and J ends lost 7 bases and 5 bases, in that order; junction bases with no gene match: 5. Germline lookup yields CDR1 LNHDA and CDR2 SQIVND (reference sequence). The CDR3 totals 13 residues. In nucleotides, the CDR3 is TGTGCCAGTACGCCGGGAGGGTTAGATACGCAGTATTTT. Amino acid sequence: CASTPGGLDTQYF.

This chain links TRBV29-1 with TRBJ1-2; no clear D gene. The CDR3 consists of 12 residues. Germline CDR1 and CDR2: SQVTM and ANQGSEA. Trimming cost V 4 bases and J 1 base, with 7 bases left between them. CDR3 loop: CSVGGSNYGYTF. The CDR3 region has the DNA TGCAGCGTTGGTGGGAGTAACTATGGCTACACCTTC.

The chain is built from TRBV20-1 and TRBJ2-7; D unresolved. The ends were cut back, 3 bases at V and 7 bases at J, with 16 bases in the middle. Germline V gene sequence: CDR1 DFQATT, CDR2 SNEGSKA (reference sequence). The CDR3 is 13 amino acids. The CDR3 nucleotides are TGCAGTGCTAGGGCCCCGACGGGCTGGGAGCAGTACTTC. It encodes CSARAPTGWEQYF.

The genes are TRBV19 and TRBJ2-3; tentatively, D is TRBD1 (5 bases). Germline V gives CDR1 LNHDA, CDR2 SQIVND (reference sequence). The CDR3 sequence is 15 residues long. The V end was cut by 0 bases, the J end by 8 bases, with 15 bases between. The CDR3, as DNA: TGTGCCAGTAGTATAGACCTCGGACAAGATGGTACGCAGTATTTT. Protein: CASSIDLGQDGTQYF. The complete variable domain, with remaining parts taken from reference TRBV19 and TRBJ2-3, reads DGGITQSPKYLFRKEGQNVTLSCEQNLNHDAMYWYRQDPGQGLRLIYYSQIVNDFQKGDIAEGYSVSREKKESFPLTVTSAQKNPTAFYLCASSIDLGQDGTQYFGPGTRLTVL.

This chain links TRBV6-2 or TRBV6-3 with TRBJ1-2; D is possibly TRBD1 (6 bases). Germline CDR1 MNHEY, CDR2 SVGEGT. Trimming shortened V by 6 bases and J by 0 bases, and 14 bases separated the two germline ends. CDR3 length: 15 amino acids. The CDR3 sequence: CASRSFAGANYGYTF. The CDR3, as DNA: TGTGCCAGCAGGTCTTTTGCAGGGGCTAACTATGGCTACACCTTC.

The CDR3 reads CASFALAAQETQYF. CDR3 nucleotides: TGTGCCAGCTTCGCTCTAGCGGCACAAGAGACCCAGTACTTC. J is TRBJ2-5 and V is TRBV2; the match to TRBD2 covers 7 bases. The J segment lost 2 bases and the V segment lost 8 bases, leaving 8 bases of the junction unmatched. The germline gives CDR1 SNHLY, CDR2 FYNNEI. The CDR3 is 14 residues long.

The chain has TRBV20-1 and TRBJ2-5; TRBD2 matches 12 bases. Germline V gene sequence: CDR1 DFQATT, CDR2 SNEGSKA (reference sequence). V shed 5 bases, J shed 1 base, and the junction held 5 bases outside the gene matches. The CDR3 is made up of 15 amino acids. CDR3 residues: CSAFPGLAGQETQYF. The CDR3 nucleotides are TGCAGTGCTTTTCCGGGACTAGCGGGCCAAGAGACCCAGTACTTC.

The chain links TRBV9 to TRBJ1-1, with 7 bases identical to TRBD1. CDR1 is SGDLS and CDR2 is YYNGEE in the germline V gene. The length of the CDR3 is 14 residues. The V and J ends lost 7 bases and 0 bases, in that order; junction bases with no gene match: 6. CDR3 sequence: CASDRDRVNTEAFF. CDR3 DNA: TGTGCCAGCGACAGGGATCGGGTGAACACTGAAGCTTTCTTT.

The rearrangement links TRBV12-3 or TRBV12-4 to TRBJ1-1; D is undetermined. This CDR3 is built from 11 residues. V was cut by 6 bases and J by 3 bases, with 5 bases left in between. The CDR3 bases are TGTGCCAGCAGGCCGTACACTGAAGCTTTCTTT. Residues: CASRPYTEAFF.

The rearrangement uses TRBV7-2 and TRBJ2-5; 7 positions agree with TRBD1. CDR1 and CDR2 from the germline V gene are SGHTA and FQGNSA. This CDR3 comprises 14 residues. V lost 4 bases and J lost 6; bases outside the gene matches: 8. The CDR3 bases are TGTGCCAGCAGCTCTTCACAGGGGCCGAAGACCCAGTACTTC. This encodes CASSSSQGPKTQYF.

This clonotype was found once. The chain couples TRBV7-9 to TRBJ2-5, with D possibly matching TRBD2 (6 bases). Trimming removed 0 bases from V and 5 bases from J, with 16 bases in between. Germline-derived CDR1 and CDR2 are SEHNR and FQNEAQ (reference sequence). This CDR3 has 16 residues. The CDR3 region is CASSLARGLRTETQYF. CDR3 in DNA: TGTGCCAGCAGCTTAGCGCGAGGACTACGAACCGAGACCCAGTACTTC.

The CDR3 here is CAWSPAGAERTDTQYF. CDR3 sequence (DNA): TGTGCCTGGAGCCCCGCCGGAGCCGAACGCACAGATACGCAGTATTTT. V gene TRBV30 combines with J gene TRBJ2-3; D not resolved. Deletions cut 3 bases from V and 1 base from J, with 17 bases between. This CDR3 has 16 amino acids. Germline V gene sequence: CDR1 GTSNPN, CDR2 SVGIG (reference sequence).

The chain carries TRBV30 and TRBJ2-7; D is unresolved. Germline V gives CDR1 GTSNPN, CDR2 SVGIG (reference sequence). Trimming removed 4 bases at V and 1 base at J, with 8 bases between. This CDR3 is 12 amino acids long. For the CDR3, the DNA is TGTGCCTGGAAAGGTCTTTCCTACGAGCAGTACTTC. It is translated as CAWKGLSYEQYF.

The rearrangement uses TRBV2 and TRBJ2-7, with D perhaps TRBD1 (5 bases). This CDR3 comprises 11 residues. Trimming shortened V by 9 bases and J by 5 bases, and 11 bases separated the two germline ends. Germline V CDR1 and CDR2: SNHLY, FYNNEI. CDR3 in DNA: TGTGCCAGAGCCCAGGGAAACGAGCAGTACTTC. It yields the protein CARAQGNEQYF.

The V call is TRBV10-3, the J call TRBJ2-7; weak D call: TRBD1 (5 bases). Trimming cost V 7 bases and J 6 bases, with 13 bases left between them. CDR3 size: 12 residues. Germline lookup yields CDR1 ENHRY and CDR2 SYGVKD. Here the CDR3 DNA reads TGTGCCATCACTCAGGAAAGGGGCGAGCAGTACTTC. Amino acid sequence: CAITQERGEQYF.

The chain recombines TRBV7-2 with TRBJ1-5, with D tentatively TRBD1 (5 bases). Trimming took off 1 base at V and 6 bases at J, with 10 bases between the two ends. CDR1 and CDR2 from the germline V gene are SGHTA and FQGNSA. There are 14 residues in the CDR3. CDR3 coding DNA: TGTGCCAGCAGCTTAGGGGGGTGGGCTCAGCCCCAGCATTTT. It codes for CASSLGGWAQPQHF.

The chain couples TRBV7-2 to TRBJ2-3; D ambiguous. This CDR3 contains 14 residues. Trimming left V 0 bases short and J 0 bases short, with 4 bases between. CDR1 and CDR2 (germline): SGHTA, FQGNSA. CDR3 sequence reads: CASSLAISTDTQYF. The CDR3 coding sequence is TGTGCCAGCAGCTTAGCGATCAGCACAGATACGCAGTATTTT.

The chain recombines TRBV25-1 with TRBJ1-5; 8 bases are shared with TRBD1. Germline assignment: CDR1 MGHDK and CDR2 SYGVNS. V lost 5 bases and J lost 7; bases outside the gene matches: 10. This CDR3 has 15 residues. The CDR3 nucleotides are TGTGCCAGCAGTCAAGCAGGGGGCGACGACCAGCCCCAGCATTTT. It encodes CASSQAGGDDQPQHF. The full variable domain, its missing parts supplied by reference TRBV25-1 and TRBJ1-5, is EADIYQTPRYLVIGTGKKITLECSQTMGHDKMYWYQQDPGMELHLIHYSYGVNSTEKGDLSSESTVSRIRTEHFPLTLESARPSHTSQYLCASSQAGGDDQPQHFGDGTRLSIL.

The chain uses TRBV4-2 and TRBJ2-1; 9 bases fit TRBD2. Germline loops: CDR1 LGHNA, CDR2 YNFKEQ. Trimming removed 4 bases from V and 9 bases from J; junction bases left unmatched: 13. The CDR3 runs to 16 residues. The CDR3 region has the DNA TGTGCCAGCAGCCCCATGGCAGGTAGCGGGAGAGTTGAGCAGTTCTTC. This encodes CASSPMAGSGRVEQFF.

This chain connects TRBV4-3 to TRBJ2-2; 8 positions match TRBD1. The V gene end was trimmed by 0 bases and the J gene end by 4 bases; junction bases not matched to a gene: 4. Per germline, CDR1 LGHNA and CDR2 YSLEER. CDR3 length equals 16 residues. The CDR3 DNA follows: TGCGCCAGCAGCCAAGAATCAGGGGGCTTCACCGGGGAGCTGTTTTTT. Translating it yields CASSQESGGFTGELFF.